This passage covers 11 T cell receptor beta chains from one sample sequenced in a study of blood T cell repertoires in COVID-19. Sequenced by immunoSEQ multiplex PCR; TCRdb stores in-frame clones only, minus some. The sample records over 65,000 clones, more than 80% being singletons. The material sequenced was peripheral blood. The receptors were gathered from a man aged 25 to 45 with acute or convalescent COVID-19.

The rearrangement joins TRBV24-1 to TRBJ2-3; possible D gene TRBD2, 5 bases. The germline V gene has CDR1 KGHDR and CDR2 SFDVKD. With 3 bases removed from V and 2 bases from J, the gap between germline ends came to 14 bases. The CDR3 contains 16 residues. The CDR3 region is CATSDGTSASTDTQYF. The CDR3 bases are TGTGCCACCAGTGATGGCACTAGTGCGTCCACAGATACGCAGTATTTT.

Written as DNA, the CDR3 is TGTGCCAGCAGCCCAGGACAGGGCAACACCGGGGAGCTGTTTTTT. Translating gives CASSPGQGNTGELFF. V is TRBV7-2 and J is TRBJ2-2; 8 positions agree with TRBD1. The V and J ends lost 5 bases and 2 bases, in that order; junction bases with no gene match: 4. Per the germline V gene, CDR1 is SGHTA and CDR2 is FQGNSA. This CDR3 has 15 residues.

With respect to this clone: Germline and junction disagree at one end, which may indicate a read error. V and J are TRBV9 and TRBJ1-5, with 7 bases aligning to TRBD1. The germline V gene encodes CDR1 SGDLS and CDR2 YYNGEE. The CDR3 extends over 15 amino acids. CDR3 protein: CASSVEGAGNQPLHF. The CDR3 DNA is TGTGCCAGCAGCGTAGAGGGGGCAGGGAATCAGCCCCTGCATTTT.

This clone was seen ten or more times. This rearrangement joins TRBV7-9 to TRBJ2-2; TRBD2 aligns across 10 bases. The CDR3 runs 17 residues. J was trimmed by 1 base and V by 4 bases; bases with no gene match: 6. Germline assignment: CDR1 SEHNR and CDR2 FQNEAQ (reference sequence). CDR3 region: CASSSGTSEMNTGELFF. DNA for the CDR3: TGTGCCAGCAGCTCGGGGACTAGCGAGATGAACACCGGGGAGCTGTTTTTT.

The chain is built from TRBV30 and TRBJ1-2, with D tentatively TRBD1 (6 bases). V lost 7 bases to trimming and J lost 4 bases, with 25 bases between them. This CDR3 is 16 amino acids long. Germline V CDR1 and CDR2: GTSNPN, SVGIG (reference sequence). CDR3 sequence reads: CASQRAGGGVGYGYTF. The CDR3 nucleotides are TGTGCCTCCCAAAGAGCCGGAGGGGGGGTGGGCTATGGCTACACCTTC. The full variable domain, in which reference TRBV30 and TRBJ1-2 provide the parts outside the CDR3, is SQTIHQWPATLVQPVGSPLSLECTVEGTSNPNLYWYRQAAGRGLQLLFYSVGIGQISSEVPQNLSASRPQDRQFILSSKKLLLSDSGFYLCASQRAGGGVGYGYTFGSGTRLTVV.

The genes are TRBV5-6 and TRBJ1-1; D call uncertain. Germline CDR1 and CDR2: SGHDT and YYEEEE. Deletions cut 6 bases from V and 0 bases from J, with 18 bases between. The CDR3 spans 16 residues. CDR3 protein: CASTYLGLKLNTEAFF. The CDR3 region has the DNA TGTGCCAGCACCTACCTAGGACTCAAACTGAACACTGAAGCTTTCTTT.

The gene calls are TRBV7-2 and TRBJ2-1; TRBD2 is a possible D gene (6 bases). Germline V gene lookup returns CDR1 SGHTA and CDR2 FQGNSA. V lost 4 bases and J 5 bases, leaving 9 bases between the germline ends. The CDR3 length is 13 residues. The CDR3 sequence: CASSSTRDNEQFF. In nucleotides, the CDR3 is TGTGCCAGCAGCTCGACTAGGGACAATGAGCAGTTCTTC.

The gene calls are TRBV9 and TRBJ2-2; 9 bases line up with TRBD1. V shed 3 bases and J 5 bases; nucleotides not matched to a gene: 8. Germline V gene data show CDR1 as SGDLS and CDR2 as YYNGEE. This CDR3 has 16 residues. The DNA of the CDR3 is TGTGCCAGCAGCGAGGTACAGGGGGCGAGGACCGGGGAGCTGTTTTTT. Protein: CASSEVQGARTGELFF. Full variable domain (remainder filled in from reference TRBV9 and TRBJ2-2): DSGVTQTPKHLITATGQRVTLRCSPRSGDLSVYWYQQSLDQGLQFLIQYYNGEERAKGNILERFSAQQFPDLHSELNLSSLELGDSALYFCASSEVQGARTGELFFGEGSRLTVL.

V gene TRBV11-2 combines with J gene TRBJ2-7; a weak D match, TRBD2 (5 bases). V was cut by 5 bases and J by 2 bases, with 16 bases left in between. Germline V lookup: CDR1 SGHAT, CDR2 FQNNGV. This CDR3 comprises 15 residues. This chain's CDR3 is CASSPRDSLAYEQYF. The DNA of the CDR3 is TGTGCCAGCAGCCCTCGGGATTCGTTAGCCTACGAGCAGTACTTC.

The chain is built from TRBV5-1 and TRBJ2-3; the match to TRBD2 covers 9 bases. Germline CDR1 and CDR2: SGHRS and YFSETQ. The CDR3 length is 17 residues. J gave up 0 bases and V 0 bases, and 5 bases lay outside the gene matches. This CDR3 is CASSLGASGISTDTQYF. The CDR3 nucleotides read TGCGCCAGCAGCTTGGGAGCTAGCGGGATCAGCACAGATACGCAGTATTTT.

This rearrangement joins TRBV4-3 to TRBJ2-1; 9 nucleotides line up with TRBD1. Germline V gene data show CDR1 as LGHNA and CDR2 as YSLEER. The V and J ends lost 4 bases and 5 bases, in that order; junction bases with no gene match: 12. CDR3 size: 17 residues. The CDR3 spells CASSRAPGQGSHNEQFF. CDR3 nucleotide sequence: TGCGCCAGCAGCCGCGCCCCGGGACAGGGTTCTCACAATGAGCAGTTCTTC.